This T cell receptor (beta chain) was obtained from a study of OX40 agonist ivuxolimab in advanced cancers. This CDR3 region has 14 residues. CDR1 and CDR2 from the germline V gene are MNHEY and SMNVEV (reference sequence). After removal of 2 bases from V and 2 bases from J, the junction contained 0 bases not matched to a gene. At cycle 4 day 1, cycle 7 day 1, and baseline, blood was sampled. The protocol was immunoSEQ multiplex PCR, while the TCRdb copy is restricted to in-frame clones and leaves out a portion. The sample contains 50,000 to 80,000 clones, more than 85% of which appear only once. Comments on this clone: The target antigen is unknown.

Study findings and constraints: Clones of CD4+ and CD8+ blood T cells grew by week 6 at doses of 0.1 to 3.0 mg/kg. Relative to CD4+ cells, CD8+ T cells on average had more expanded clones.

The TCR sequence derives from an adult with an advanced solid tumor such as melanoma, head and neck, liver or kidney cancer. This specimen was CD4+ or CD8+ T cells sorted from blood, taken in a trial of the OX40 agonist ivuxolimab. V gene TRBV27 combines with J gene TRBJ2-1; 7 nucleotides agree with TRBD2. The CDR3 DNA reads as TGTGCCAGCAGTTTACTAGCGGCCTACAATGAGCAGTTCTTC. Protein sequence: CASSLLAAYNEQFF.